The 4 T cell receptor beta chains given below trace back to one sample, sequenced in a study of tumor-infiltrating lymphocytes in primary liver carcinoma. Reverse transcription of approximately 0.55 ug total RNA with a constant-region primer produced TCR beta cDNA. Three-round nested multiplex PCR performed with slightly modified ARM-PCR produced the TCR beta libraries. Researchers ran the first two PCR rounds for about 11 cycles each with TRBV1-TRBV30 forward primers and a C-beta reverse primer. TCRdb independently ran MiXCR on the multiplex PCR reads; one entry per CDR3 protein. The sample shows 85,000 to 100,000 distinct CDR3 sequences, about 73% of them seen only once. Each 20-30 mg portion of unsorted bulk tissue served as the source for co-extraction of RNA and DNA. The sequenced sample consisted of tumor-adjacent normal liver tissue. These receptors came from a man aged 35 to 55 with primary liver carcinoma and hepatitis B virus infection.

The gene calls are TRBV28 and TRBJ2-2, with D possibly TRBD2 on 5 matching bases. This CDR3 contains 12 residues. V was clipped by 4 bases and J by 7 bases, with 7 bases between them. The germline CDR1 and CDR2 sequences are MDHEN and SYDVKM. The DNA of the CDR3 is TGTGCCAGCAGTTGGGAGCTCGGGGAGCTGTTTTTT. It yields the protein CASSWELGELFF. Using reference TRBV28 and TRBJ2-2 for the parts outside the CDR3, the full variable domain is DVKVTQSSRYLVKRTGEKVFLECVQDMDHENMFWYRQDPGLGLRLIYFSYDVKMKEKGDIPEGYSVSREKKERFSLILESASTNQTSMYLCASSWELGELFFGEGSRLTVL.

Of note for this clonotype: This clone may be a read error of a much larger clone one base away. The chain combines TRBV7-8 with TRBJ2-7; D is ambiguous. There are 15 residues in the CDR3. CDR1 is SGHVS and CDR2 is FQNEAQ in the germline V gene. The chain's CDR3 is CTSSFQSNLDYEQYF. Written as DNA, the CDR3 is TGTACCAGCAGCTTTCAATCGAATCTAGACTACGAGCAGTACTTC.

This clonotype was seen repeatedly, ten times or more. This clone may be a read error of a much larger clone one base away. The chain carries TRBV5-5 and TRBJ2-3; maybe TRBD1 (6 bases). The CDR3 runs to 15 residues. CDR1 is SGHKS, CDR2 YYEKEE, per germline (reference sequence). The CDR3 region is CASSYLDRSTDTRYF. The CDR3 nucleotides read TGTGCCAGCAGCTATCTGGACAGAAGCACAGATACGCGGTATTTT.

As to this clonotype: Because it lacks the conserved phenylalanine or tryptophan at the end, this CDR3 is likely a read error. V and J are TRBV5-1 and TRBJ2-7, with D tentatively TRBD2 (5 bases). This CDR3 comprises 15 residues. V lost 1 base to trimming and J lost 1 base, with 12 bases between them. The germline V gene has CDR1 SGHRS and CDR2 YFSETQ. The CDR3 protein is CASSLTSGSSYEQYL. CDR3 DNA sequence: TGCGCCAGCAGCTTGACAAGTGGGAGTTCCTACGAGCAGTACCTC.